This T cell receptor (beta chain) was retrieved from a study of regulatory T cells in long-lasting Graves disease. Building the TCR beta libraries relied on iRepertoire HTBI primers, and CDR3 regions underwent Arm-PCR. TCRdb processed the multiplex PCR reads anew with MiXCR; each CDR3 protein has one entry. The table records fewer than 500,000 distinct CDR3 sequences, under 20% of them present only once. This CDR3 comprises 16 residues. J lost 2 bases, V lost 4 bases, and 8 bases had no gene match. Germline CDR1 and CDR2: MNHNS and SASEGT. Documented time point: newly diagnosed GD, antithyroid drugs for less than 3 months. The TCR library was made from RNA extracted from PBMCs. Regarding the study as a whole: The study examined only peripheral blood, not thyroid tissue. The TCR repertoire of persistent Graves' patients was less diverse than that of newly diagnosed ones.

Of note for this clonotype: Its antigen is as yet unknown.

The sample was also linked to a second study, of T cells in Graves' hyperthyroidism and ophthalmopathy. That source notes: Aged 18 to 65, the patients had hyperthyroidism that was newly diagnosed and had lasted under 2 months. HTBI primers drove first-round RT-PCR of the TCR CDR3.

This material consisted of peripheral blood mononuclear cells (PBMCs), taken at new diagnosis, from a patient treated with antithyroid drugs. The chain combines TRBV6-1 with TRBJ2-3, with 8 nucleotides matching TRBD1. The TCR sequence derives from a man aged 35-49 years with Graves disease. The CDR3, as DNA: TGTGCCAGCAGTGCCGCTCGGACAGGGAACACAGATACGCAGTATTTT. As protein: CASSAARTGNTDTQYF.